This is a list of T cell receptor beta chains from one sample in a study of lymphopenia after photon versus proton radiotherapy. Clones were sequenced by immunoSEQ multiplex PCR, and TCRdb holds only the in-frame ones, with some missing. The data contain about 40,000 clones, 70% to 90% of them singletons. This specimen consisted of peripheral blood, obtained from a patient treated with proton-based radiotherapy. These receptors were obtained from a woman aged 70-85 years with pancreatic cancer. Some clones in this sample may be carry-over from other donors' samples. The CDR3 runs from the conserved cysteine through the conserved F or W. Fields, in order: CDR3 protein, CDR3 DNA, V gene, D gene, J gene, clone size, CDR3 length. D genes are given only for firm matches. The size of a clone is reported for some rows only, either as once, few or many, or as a class for expanded clones.

CDR3aa: CAFSSRGEATEAFF; CDR3nt: TGTGCCTTTTCCTCGCGGGGGGAGGCCACTGAAGCTTTCTTT; v_gene: TRBV30; d_gene: NA; j_gene: TRBJ1-1; abundance: NA; len: 14
CDR3aa: CASSELGARYLRTEAFF; CDR3nt: TGCGCCAGCAGTGAATTGGGGGCGAGGTATCTTCGCACTGAAGCTTTCTTT; v_gene: TRBV10-2; d_gene: NA; j_gene: TRBJ1-1; abundance: NA; len: 17
CDR3aa: CASSFAGGGSTDTQYF; CDR3nt: TGTGCCAGCAGCTTCGCGGGAGGTGGGTCCACAGATACGCAGTATTTT; v_gene: TRBV7-2; d_gene: TRBD2; j_gene: TRBJ2-3; abundance: NA; len: 16
CDR3aa: CAISVVQGKDSPLHF; CDR3nt: TGTGCCATCAGTGTAGTCCAGGGAAAGGATTCACCCCTCCACTTT; v_gene: TRBV10-3; d_gene: NA; j_gene: TRBJ1-6; abundance: once; len: 15
CDR3aa: CASMGQGGRRDQPQHF; CDR3nt: TGTGCCAGTATGGGACAGGGGGGCAGAAGGGACCAGCCCCAGCATTTT; v_gene: TRBV19; d_gene: TRBD1; j_gene: TRBJ1-5; abundance: once; len: 16
CDR3aa: CASSLRREAGTEAFF; CDR3nt: TGTGCCAGCTCCTTGCGACGGGAGGCTGGAACTGAAGCTTTCTTT; v_gene: TRBV18; d_gene: NA; j_gene: TRBJ1-1; abundance: once; len: 15
CDR3aa: CAWSAALSYEQYF; CDR3nt: TGTGCCTGGAGTGCGGCTCTCTCCTACGAGCAGTACTTC; v_gene: TRBV30; d_gene: NA; j_gene: TRBJ2-7; abundance: once; len: 13
CDR3aa: CASSMGRLADLFKNGELFF; CDR3nt: TGTGCCAGCAGTATGGGTCGACTAGCGGATCTCTTCAAGAACGGGGAGCTGTTTTTT; v_gene: TRBV2; d_gene: TRBD2; j_gene: TRBJ2-2; abundance: few; len: 19
CDR3aa: CASSFLVATQYF; CDR3nt: TGTGCCAGCAGCTTCCTAGTAGCGACCCAGTACTTC; v_gene: TRBV5-6; d_gene: NA; j_gene: TRBJ2-5; abundance: NA; len: 12
CDR3aa: CASSRGAGTDTEAFF; CDR3nt: TGCGCCAGCAGCCGTGGGGCGGGCACCGACACTGAAGCTTTCTTT; v_gene: TRBV5-1; d_gene: NA; j_gene: TRBJ1-1; abundance: NA; len: 15
CDR3aa: CARDRWDQPQHF; CDR3nt: TGTGCCAGGGACCGTTGGGATCAGCCCCAGCATTTT; v_gene: TRBV21-1; d_gene: NA; j_gene: TRBJ1-5; abundance: NA; len: 12